This T cell receptor (beta chain) was obtained from a study of shared clonotypes between healthy human individuals. Sequencing was at deep level. The assay was immunoSEQ multiplex PCR, and TCRdb's table has in-frame clones only and misses some. The sample holds roughly 2.5 million clones; more than 80% are singletons and the top ten take about 0.13%. V gave up 1 base and J gave up 8 bases, with 12 bases separating them. The CDR3 loop spans 14 amino acids. Germline loops: CDR1 SGHNT, CDR2 YENEEA. This chain links TRBV11-3 with TRBJ2-1; D gene unclear. The source material was naive CD4+ T cells sorted from blood. The subset here: CD45RA+ positively selected. This TCR derives from a man between 18 and 35 years old in good health. The CDR3 DNA reads TGTGCCAGCAGCTTAGCCGGGCCTGGGGATGAGCAGTTCTTC. It specifies CASSLAGPGDEQFF.